The next 25 T cell receptor beta chains were all read from a single sample in a study of T-cell memory formation after mild COVID-19. One entry per CDR3 protein, called by TCRdb with MiXCR from the 5' RACE reads. The table includes 120,000 or so distinct CDR3 sequences, approximately 16% detected once. The sequencing input was PBMCs or a T cell subset sorted from them (not recorded which). These receptors were taken from an adult woman who had mild COVID-19 (a few samples of this study predate the infection). Cell type and time point are not known.

This clonotype appeared once. This chain connects TRBV4-3 to TRBJ2-5; D gene unclear. Trimming left V 0 bases short and J 5 bases short, with 16 bases between. CDR3 length equals 16 residues. Germline V gene data show CDR1 as LGHNA and CDR2 as YSLEER. CDR3 bases: TGCGCCAGCAGCCAAGATGAGGCACCGAGTCGGGAGACCCAGTACTTC. Amino acid sequence: CASSQDEAPSRETQYF.

A few counts support this clonotype. The chain is built from TRBV12-3 or TRBV12-4 and TRBJ1-2; D is unclear. The CDR3 totals 11 residues. The V and J ends lost 4 bases and 10 bases respectively, with 10 bases between them. In DNA, the CDR3 is TGTGCCAGCAGTTCCAGATTTGCCTACACCTTC. This translates into CASSSRFAYTF.

The chain employs TRBV12-3 or TRBV12-4 and TRBJ2-7, with 10 bases lining up with TRBD1. The length of the CDR3 is 15 residues. The V segment lost 6 bases and the J segment 4 bases; nucleotides outside the gene matches: 9. CDR3 sequence reads: CASRQTGTGAYEQYF. CDR3 bases: TGTGCCAGCAGACAAACCGGGACAGGGGCATACGAGCAGTACTTC.

This clonotype occurred many times. This sequence joins TRBV12-3 or TRBV12-4 and TRBJ1-5; TRBD1 agrees at 7 bases. J gave up 3 bases and V 6 bases, and 5 bases lay outside the gene matches. The CDR3 is 14 amino acids. The CDR3 DNA sequence: TGTGCCAGCAGGACTGACAGGGACAATCAGCCCCAGCATTTT. Its translation is CASRTDRDNQPQHF.

The CDR3 DNA sequence: TGTGCCAGCAGTGAATCTCTAGGTCTGGATACGCAGTATTTT. It is translated as CASSESLGLDTQYF. The chain recombines TRBV6-4 with TRBJ2-3; no reliable D call. Germline CDR1 is MRHNA and CDR2 is SNTAGT. Trimming took 3 bases from V and 6 from J, leaving 13 bases between them. This CDR3 is 14 amino acids long.

By share, this clonotype ranks as medium-sized. The chain combines TRBV27 with TRBJ2-1, with 12 bases that match TRBD2. The germline CDR1 and CDR2 sequences are MNHEY and SMNVEV (reference sequence). Germline trimming cut 5 bases from V and 4 bases from J; bases unmatched to any gene: 6. The CDR3 has 16 amino acids. This CDR3 is CASSPGTSGFYNEQFF. As DNA, the CDR3 is TGTGCCAGCAGTCCCGGGACTAGCGGGTTTTACAATGAGCAGTTCTTC.

This clonotype was observed a handful of times. The rearrangement uses TRBV5-5 and TRBJ2-7; 7 positions match TRBD1. This CDR3 comprises 13 residues. With 0 bases clipped from V and 6 bases from J, the junction kept 3 bases outside the gene matches. Germline V gene data show CDR1 as SGHKS and CDR2 as YYEKEE (reference sequence). This chain's CDR3 is CASSLGQGREQYF. The CDR3 nucleotides read TGTGCCAGCAGCTTGGGACAGGGCCGCGAGCAGTACTTC.

This clonotype was seen more than once but under ten times. The chain uses TRBV27 and TRBJ2-7; TRBD1 might be the D (5 bases). V was shortened by 3 bases and J by 0 bases, with 9 bases between the two germline ends. Germline lookup yields CDR1 MNHEY and CDR2 SMNVEV (reference sequence). This CDR3 is 14 amino acids long. CDR3 in amino acids: CASSFRQSSYEQYF. CDR3 coding DNA: TGTGCCAGCAGTTTTCGACAGAGCTCCTACGAGCAGTACTTC.

This clonotype was seen only a few times. The chain has TRBV24-1 and TRBJ2-5, with 13 nucleotides matching TRBD2. V shed 12 bases, J shed 2 bases, and the junction held 11 bases outside the gene matches. The CDR3 has 16 residues. Per germline, CDR1 KGHDR and CDR2 SFDVKD. This chain's CDR3 is CAAGGTSGRGQETQYF. The DNA of the CDR3 is TGTGCCGCAGGAGGTACTAGCGGGAGGGGTCAAGAGACCCAGTACTTC.

This clonotype was found many times. The genes are TRBV6-5 and TRBJ2-3, with 7 bases identical to TRBD2. Germline V lookup: CDR1 MNHEY, CDR2 SVGAGI. V lost 5 bases and J lost 3; bases outside the gene matches: 11. The CDR3 spans 16 residues. The CDR3 loop is CASSSGTGALTDTQYF. CDR3 nucleotide sequence: TGTGCCAGCAGTAGCGGGACTGGGGCTCTAACAGATACGCAGTATTTT.

CDR3 region: CASSLVTGSDGYTF. The CDR3 coding sequence is TGTGCCAGCAGCTTAGTCACAGGGTCCGATGGCTACACCTTC. This rearrangement joins TRBV11-2 to TRBJ1-2, with a tentative D call TRBD1 (6 bases). V dropped 1 base and J dropped 6 bases, with 12 bases sitting between them. This CDR3 comprises 14 residues. Germline V CDR1 and CDR2: SGHAT, FQNNGV.

The chain employs TRBV6-2 or TRBV6-3 and TRBJ1-2; D not certain. V shed 2 bases and J shed 4 bases, with 11 bases lying between them. This CDR3 has 14 residues. Per germline, CDR1 MNHEY and CDR2 SVGEGT. The CDR3 is CASSYTPSTYGYTF. The CDR3 nucleotides are TGTGCCAGCAGTTACACTCCGTCGACCTATGGCTACACCTTC.

This clonotype occurred many times. The chain employs TRBV12-3 or TRBV12-4 and TRBJ1-1; 10 bases match TRBD1. This CDR3 has 15 amino acids. Unmatched junction bases numbered 8, after V lost 6 bases and J lost 4 bases. CDR3 region: CASSRPGQGTTEAFF. The DNA of the CDR3 is TGTGCCAGCAGCAGACCGGGACAGGGGACCACTGAAGCTTTCTTT.

This clonotype has only a few counts. The rearrangement uses TRBV10-3 and TRBJ2-7; D is unresolved. In germline, CDR1 is ENHRY, CDR2 SYGVKD. V shed 0 bases and J shed 4 bases, with 7 bases lying between them. This CDR3 region has 13 residues. For the CDR3, the DNA is TGTGCCATCAGTGAGTCCTACGGGTACGAGCAGTACTTC. Its protein product is CAISESYGYEQYF.

This clonotype was counted a few times. The chain couples TRBV5-6 to TRBJ2-7, with 13 bases matching TRBD2. There are 17 residues in the CDR3. Germline loops: CDR1 SGHDT, CDR2 YYEEEE. J was trimmed by 1 base and V by 2 bases; bases with no gene match: 6. In DNA, the CDR3 is TGTGCCAGCAGCTTACCGTCACTAGCGGGAGGGTCCTACGAGCAGTACTTC. Translating gives CASSLPSLAGGSYEQYF.

This chain links TRBV2 with TRBJ2-1; D remains unclear. The V end lost 8 bases, the J end lost 0 bases, and 8 bases lay between the germline ends. This CDR3 comprises 13 residues. Germline V gene lookup returns CDR1 SNHLY and CDR2 FYNNEI. CDR3: CASVPDSYNEQFF. CDR3 DNA: TGTGCCAGCGTGCCGGACTCCTACAATGAGCAGTTCTTC.

The chain combines TRBV5-1 with TRBJ2-2, with 7 bases identical to TRBD1. This CDR3 is built from 16 residues. With V trimmed by 4 bases and J by 0 bases, 6 bases remained unmatched. Per the germline V gene, CDR1 is SGHRS and CDR2 is YFSETQ. The CDR3: CASSQADRANTGELFF. The CDR3 DNA follows: TGCGCCAGCAGCCAGGCCGACAGGGCGAACACCGGGGAGCTGTTTTTT.

There are a few counts of this clonotype. CDR3 bases: TGCGCCAGCAGCTTGGGTGCTGGAGCCTATAGCACAGATACGCAGTATTTT. Its translation: CASSLGAGAYSTDTQYF. The rearrangement joins TRBV5-1 to TRBJ2-3, with D unresolved. Germline V CDR1 and CDR2: SGHRS, YFSETQ. V lost 0 bases to trimming and J lost 0 bases, with 14 bases between them. This CDR3 is 17 amino acids long.

The J gene is TRBJ2-7, the V gene TRBV6-2 or TRBV6-3; the D gene is possibly TRBD2 (5 bases). The germline CDR1 and CDR2 sequences are MNHEY and SVGEGT. V lost 2 bases to trimming and J lost 0 bases, with 11 bases between them. This CDR3 spans 15 amino acids. CDR3 bases: TGTGCCAGCAGTTACGACCCGGGATACTCCTACGAGCAGTACTTC. This encodes CASSYDPGYSYEQYF.

The chain uses TRBV5-1 and TRBJ2-5; D not resolved. V lost 4 bases and J lost 1, with 20 bases in between. Germline V lookup: CDR1 SGHRS, CDR2 YFSETQ. The CDR3 sequence is 17 residues long. In nucleotides, the CDR3 is TGCGCCAGCAGCCAAGGTCTGCTTAGCTCACGCCAAGAGACCCAGTACTTC. It encodes CASSQGLLSSRQETQYF.

This chain uses TRBV21-1 with TRBJ2-7; TRBD1 is the table's D call, not checked against the DNA. TRBV21-1 is shown as a pseudogene. The CDR3 loop spans 19 amino acids. CDR3 in amino acids: CASSKAVDTGTGDSYEQYF. CDR3 DNA: TGTGCCAGCAGCAAGGCGGTGGATACCGGGACAGGTGATTCCTACGAGCAGTACTTC.

The V gene is TRBV10-3, the J gene TRBJ2-7; D not resolved. The CDR3 consists of 13 residues. The ends were cut back, 6 bases at V and 2 bases at J, with 11 bases in the middle. The V gene's germline CDR1 is ENHRY and CDR2 SYGVKD. The CDR3 coding sequence is TGTGCCATCAGCAACATCCAAACCTACGAGCAGTACTTC. This codes for CAISNIQTYEQYF.

The CDR3 sequence: CASSFSGQGGAYEQYF. CDR3 nucleotide sequence: TGTGCCAGCAGTTTCAGCGGGCAGGGGGGTGCCTACGAGCAGTACTTC. V is TRBV12-3 or TRBV12-4 and J is TRBJ2-7, with D possibly matching TRBD1 (7 bases). V lost 3 bases and J 2 bases, leaving 17 bases between the germline ends. The length of the CDR3 is 16 residues.

This clonotype occurred a few times. The rearrangement uses TRBV5-4 and TRBJ2-4; tentatively, D is TRBD2 (5 bases). Germline values: CDR1 SGHNT, CDR2 YYREEE (reference sequence). V was trimmed by 0 bases and J by 7 bases, leaving 17 bases between them. The CDR3 has 16 amino acids. The CDR3 loop is CASSLAVFGEWNIQYF. CDR3 sequence (DNA): TGTGCCAGCAGCTTGGCCGTCTTCGGGGAATGGAACATTCAGTACTTC.

This clonotype was observed a handful of times. V gene TRBV7-9 combines with J gene TRBJ2-7, with 8 bases matching TRBD1. The CDR3 is 15 residues long. The germline V gene has CDR1 SEHNR and CDR2 FQNEAQ (reference sequence). Germline trimming cut 4 bases from V and 0 bases from J; bases unmatched to any gene: 5. The CDR3 is CASSYGTGYSYEQYF. CDR3 coding DNA: TGTGCCAGCAGCTACGGGACAGGATACTCCTACGAGCAGTACTTC.